These T cell receptor beta chains were read from a single sample in a study of response to subunit inactivated influenza vaccine. A single record per CDR3 protein comes from TCRdb applying MiXCR to the RT-PCR reads. The sample includes about 700,000 distinct CDR3 sequences, 14% of them seen just once. The source was PBMCs from blood, collected less than 15 days before vaccination. These receptors all stem from a man aged 45-60 years who received an inactivated influenza vaccine. The CDR3 runs from the conserved cysteine through the conserved F or W. The D gene is left open where the match is weak. Only some rows state a clone size, as once, few, many or a class for expanded clones.

clone_size j_call v_call d_call cdr3_aa cdr3_nt
many TRBJ1-2 TRBV9 NA CASSVGEEDGYTF TGTGCCAGCAGCGTAGGGGAGGAGGATGGCTACACCTTC
NA TRBJ2-3 TRBV12-3/TRBV12-4 TRBD2 CASSVTGLASTDTQYF TGTGCCAGCAGCGTAACCGGACTAGCGAGCACAGATACGCAGTATTTT
few TRBJ2-4 TRBV7-9 NA CASRGVENIQYF TGTGCCAGCAGGGGTGTGGAAAACATTCAGTACTTC
NA TRBJ2-1 TRBV24-1 TRBD2 CATSDSPAHSSGSVAEQFF TGTGCCACCAGTGATTCCCCCGCCCATTCTAGCGGGAGTGTGGCTGAGCAGTTCTTC
many TRBJ1-3 TRBV4-3 NA CASSQAIPGAAGNTIYF TGCGCCAGCAGCCAAGCAATTCCAGGGGCGGCGGGAAACACCATATATTTT
NA TRBJ2-2 TRBV4-1 NA CASSHLIYDTGELFF TGCGCCAGCAGCCATTTGATTTACGACACCGGGGAGCTGTTTTTT
few TRBJ1-1 TRBV12-3/TRBV12-4 TRBD1 CASSPRTGEEAFF TGTGCCAGCAGTCCGCGGACAGGCGAGGAGGCTTTCTTT
NA TRBJ2-2 TRBV20-1 TRBD2 CSAGTSGSGTGELFF TGCAGTGCTGGGACTAGCGGGAGTGGCACCGGGGAGCTGTTTTTT
NA TRBJ2-2 TRBV5-4 TRBD2 CASSNLAGPSTGELFF TGTGCCAGCAGCAACCTAGCGGGTCCGAGCACCGGGGAGCTGTTTTTT
NA TRBJ2-2 TRBV11-2 NA CASSFRASPLGELFF TGTGCCAGCAGCTTTCGAGCGTCCCCCCTCGGGGAGCTGTTTTTT
NA TRBJ1-2 TRBV11-2 NA CASSLAPGVGYGYTF TGTGCCAGCAGCTTAGCCCCCGGGGTCGGCTATGGCTACACCTTC
few TRBJ2-4 TRBV4-3 TRBD1 CASSRDWTGSAENIQYF TGCGCCAGCAGCCGGGACTGGACAGGGAGTGCGGAAAACATTCAGTACTTC
few TRBJ2-2 TRBV7-2 NA CASSAFPNTGELFF TGTGCCAGCAGCGCGTTCCCGAACACCGGGGAGCTGTTTTTT
once TRBJ2-3 TRBV20-1 TRBD2 CSASRPSGVVRQYF TGCAGTGCTAGCCGCCCTAGCGGGGTGGTAAGGCAGTATTTT
few TRBJ1-3 TRBV18 NA CASSPYGSSGNTIYF TGTGCCAGCTCACCATACGGGAGCTCTGGAAACACCATATATTTT
NA TRBJ2-1 TRBV5-4 TRBD1 CASSSGTVYNEQFF TGTGCCAGCAGTTCCGGGACAGTCTACAATGAGCAGTTCTTC
many TRBJ2-3 TRBV4-2 TRBD2 CASSYSGGYTDTQYF TGTGCCAGCAGCTATAGCGGGGGCTACACAGATACGCAGTATTTT
many TRBJ2-2 TRBV29-1 TRBD2 CSAEETSGRDNTGELFF TGCAGCGCTGAAGAGACTAGCGGGAGGGACAACACCGGGGAGCTGTTTTTT
NA TRBJ2-2 TRBV19 NA CASSNLWGTNTGELFF TGTGCCAGTAGTAATCTGTGGGGAACGAACACCGGGGAGCTGTTTTTT
few TRBJ1-2 TRBV10-3 TRBD1 CAISEQGGYGYTF TGTGCCATCAGTGAACAGGGGGGGTATGGCTACACCTTC
NA TRBJ1-6 TRBV6-1 NA CASSDRGSGSPLHF TGTGCCAGCAGTGACAGGGGATCTGGTTCACCCCTCCACTTT
NA TRBJ1-1 TRBV5-1 NA CASSFLLLGGGTEAFF TGCGCCAGCAGCTTCCTCTTATTGGGAGGGGGCACTGAAGCTTTCTTT
NA TRBJ2-1 TRBV4-1 TRBD2 CASSNSGGFYNEQFF TGCGCCAGCAGCAATAGCGGGGGCTTCTACAATGAGCAGTTCTTC
NA TRBJ2-1 TRBV5-1 TRBD2 CASSSYSGSAYNEQFF TGCGCCAGCAGCTCCTATAGCGGGAGTGCCTACAATGAGCAGTTCTTC
NA TRBJ1-4 TRBV20-1 NA CSARGTASNEKLFF TGCAGTGCTAGAGGGACAGCCAGTAATGAAAAACTGTTTTTT
NA TRBJ1-1 TRBV27 NA CASSRTATEAFF TGTGCCAGCAGCCGTACAGCCACTGAAGCTTTCTTT
NA TRBJ2-3 TRBV9 TRBD2 CASSASGSGADTQYF TGTGCCAGCAGCGCCAGCGGGAGCGGGGCAGATACGCAGTATTTT
few TRBJ2-1 TRBV5-1 TRBD2 CASRGLAGSDEQFF TGCGCCAGCAGGGGACTAGCGGGTAGCGATGAGCAGTTCTTC